The 2 T cell receptor beta chains below come from one sample, sequenced in a study of blood T cell repertoires in COVID-19. Only in-frame clones appear in the TCRdb table, and some are missing; sequencing was by immunoSEQ multiplex PCR. Of over 250,000 clones detected, roughly 86% appear once; the ten largest clones hold 8.9%. Sample: PBMCs or T cells enriched from blood (not recorded which). These receptor sequences come from a woman aged 18-29 years who had recovered from COVID-19.

The V gene is TRBV7-6, the J gene TRBJ2-7; maybe TRBD1 (6 bases). The germline V gene has CDR1 SGHVS and CDR2 FNYEAQ. The CDR3 length is 15 residues. V was cut by 1 base and J by 3 bases, with 13 bases left in between. For the CDR3, the DNA is TGTGCCAGCAGCTTAGGAGGGCACAGGGACTACGAGCAGTACTTC. This sequence encodes CASSLGGHRDYEQYF.

This chain links TRBV7-2 with TRBJ1-6; 8 bases agree with TRBD1. V trimming: 0 bases; J trimming: 0 bases; junction bases outside the gene matches: 13. The CDR3 has 21 residues. Germline V gene data show CDR1 as SGHTA and CDR2 as FQGNSA. CDR3 in DNA: TGTGCCAGCAGCTTAGCGCTTCAGGGGACAGGCCGTAGCTCCTATAATTCACCCCTCCACTTT. Translation gives CASSLALQGTGRSSYNSPLHF. Drawing the rest from reference TRBV7-2 and TRBJ1-6, the complete variable domain is GAGVSQSPSNKVTEKGKDVELRCDPISGHTALYWYRQSLGQGLEFLIYFQGNSAPDKSGLPSDRFSAERTGGSVSTLTIQRTQQEDSAVYLCASSLALQGTGRSSYNSPLHFGNGTRLTVT.